The source of this T cell receptor beta chain is a study of cytomegalovirus exposure and HLA in healthy donors. This clone was picked up a small number of times. The antigen remains unidentified. The CDR3 runs to 16 residues. In germline, CDR1 is LNHDA, CDR2 SQIVND (reference sequence). The junction had 9 bases not matched to a gene; V was cut back by 3 bases and J by 5 bases. The primer mix had 60 Vbeta and 13 Jbeta primers. This table comes from immunoSEQ multiplex PCR, and its TCRdb copy is limited to in-frame clones, with some not included. The table records about 120,000 clones, approximately 72% of them present only once. Study-level points and caveats: According to the study, roughly 160 TCR beta chains were cytomegalovirus-associated.

This chain connects TRBV19 to TRBJ1-5, with 8 bases aligning to TRBD1. The source material was PBMCs. The TCR sequence derives from a woman in her 40s in good health and CMV-seropositive. The CDR3 protein is CASSIRLDRVDQPQHF. The CDR3 nucleotides are TGTGCCAGTAGTATTAGGTTGGACAGGGTAGATCAGCCCCAGCATTTT.